A selection of T cell receptor beta chains follows, all from one sample in a study of blood T cell repertoires in COVID-19. Only in-frame clones appear in the TCRdb table, and some are missing; sequencing was by immunoSEQ multiplex PCR. The sample lists about 120,000 clones, around nine tenths occurring once. Input material: peripheral blood. These receptors were taken from a woman of 80 years or more with acute or convalescent COVID-19. Each CDR3 is given with its conserved first and last residue.

J gene	CDR3 length	V gene	CDR3 protein
TRBJ2-2	17	TRBV7-9	CASSPRVGQANTGELFF
TRBJ2-5	17	TRBV19	CASRRTGQAVIQETQYF
TRBJ2-5	15	TRBV11-2	CASSPSGGARETQYF
TRBJ1-1	13	TRBV18	CASSQQGNTEAFF
TRBJ1-2	14	TRBV6-1	CASSEGAANYGYTF
TRBJ2-3	15	TRBV9	CASSPRVASTDTQYF
TRBJ2-7	16	TRBV5-4	CASSLAQGNMAYEQYF
TRBJ1-4	16	TRBV9	CASSVDRGLNNEKLFF
TRBJ2-1	17	TRBV10-3	CAISDRLAPKSYNEQFF
TRBJ1-1	14	TRBV5-1	CASKEGFMNTEAFF
TRBJ1-3	15	TRBV28	CASTLLRGSGNTIYF
TRBJ1-1	14	TRBV11-2	CASSGRQGLTEAFF
TRBJ2-7	16	TRBV5-1	CASSRSGTRSSYEQYF
TRBJ2-2	15	TRBV9	CASSVDQLNTGELFF
TRBJ1-3	17	TRBV6-1	CASSVDSGLWSENTIYF
TRBJ1-2	15	TRBV10-3	CAISEAKGTAYGYTF
TRBJ2-1	15	TRBV3-1/TRBV3-2	CASSQGQRTYNEQFF
TRBJ2-3	15	TRBV5-1	CASSPLAGGTDTQYF
TRBJ2-7	14	TRBV2	CASKTQDLTYEQYF
TRBJ1-4	18	TRBV5-1	CASSRIPGQGISNEKLFF
TRBJ2-2	17	TRBV5-4	CASSRTGQSARTGELFF
TRBJ2-2	15	TRBV24-1	CATRSRTENTGELFF
TRBJ2-5	13	TRBV12-3/TRBV12-4	CASSGSHQETQYF
TRBJ1-4	19	TRBV7-9	CASSWGEGQGRRTNEKLFF
TRBJ2-5	15	TRBV27	CASSFRGGRKETQYF
TRBJ2-3	12	TRBV3-1/TRBV3-2	CASRPTSNTQYF
TRBJ1-5	16	TRBV19	CASSTGGTGVNQPQHF
TRBJ2-1	16	TRBV7-3	CASSLRGTGGYNEQFF
TRBJ1-4	14	TRBV27	CASSLGRRNEKLFF
TRBJ1-5	16	TRBV21-1	CASSNCGQPSNQPQHF
TRBJ1-1	13	TRBV12-3/TRBV12-4	CASSLDSLTEAFF
TRBJ2-1	12	TRBV5-4	CASSFERGEQFF
TRBJ2-7	15	TRBV4-2	CASSQAGTGDYEQYF
TRBJ2-7	17	TRBV7-2	CASSLATGGSIPYEQYF
TRBJ2-7	13	TRBV5-4	CASSWDIFREQYF
TRBJ2-3	16	TRBV5-1	CASSLALAGERDTQYF
TRBJ2-3	15	TRBV29-1	CSVAGTSGGTDTQYF
TRBJ1-2	13	TRBV11-2	CASSARTDNGYTF
TRBJ1-1	12	TRBV2	CASNSGNTEAFF
TRBJ1-4	13	TRBV5-1	CASGRGTNEKLFF
TRBJ2-5	16	TRBV28	CASSLGGQGPLQTQYF
TRBJ2-4	16	TRBV3-1/TRBV3-2	CASSPSGTVAKNIQYF
TRBJ2-3	15	TRBV6-2/TRBV6-3	CASSYSSGGSDTQYF
TRBJ1-1	14	TRBV5-1	CASSRGTGIAEAFF
TRBJ1-4	15	TRBV19	CASSPATGAGEKLFF
TRBJ1-6	16	TRBV6-6	CASSHSWQGGNSPLHF
TRBJ1-1	13	TRBV7-9	CASSYGQGELAFF